This T cell receptor (beta chain) was observed in a study of T cells expressing NK-cell markers. The overall study: Cells sorted as CD3+CD56+NKG2C+, CD3+CD56+NKG2C- and CD3+CD56-NKG2C+ T cells supplied the TCR beta repertoires.

Germline values: CDR1 SGHVS, CDR2 FQNEAQ. This CDR3 is built from 14 residues. Regarding the study as a whole: What remained unclear was the HCMV specificity of expanded NKG2C+ T cell clones. Dominant NKG2C+ clonotypes made up roughly 1.0-7.0% of CD8+ T cells in a handful of donors.

Reanalyzing the 5' RACE reads, TCRdb keeps one entry per CDR3 protein, without DNA. The specimen's table records some 500,000 distinct CDR3 sequences. Comment on this clonotype: Antigen unknown.

The chain carries TRBV7-8 and TRBJ1-5; TCRdb's assignment of TRBD1 cannot be checked, as there is no DNA. This TCR came from a woman aged 45-65 years in good health. The specimen was blood T cells: a sorted CD56 or NKG2C T cell subset, CD4+ or CD8+ T cells, or bulk PBMC T cells (not recorded which). CDR3 residues: CASSSWDRGQPQHF.